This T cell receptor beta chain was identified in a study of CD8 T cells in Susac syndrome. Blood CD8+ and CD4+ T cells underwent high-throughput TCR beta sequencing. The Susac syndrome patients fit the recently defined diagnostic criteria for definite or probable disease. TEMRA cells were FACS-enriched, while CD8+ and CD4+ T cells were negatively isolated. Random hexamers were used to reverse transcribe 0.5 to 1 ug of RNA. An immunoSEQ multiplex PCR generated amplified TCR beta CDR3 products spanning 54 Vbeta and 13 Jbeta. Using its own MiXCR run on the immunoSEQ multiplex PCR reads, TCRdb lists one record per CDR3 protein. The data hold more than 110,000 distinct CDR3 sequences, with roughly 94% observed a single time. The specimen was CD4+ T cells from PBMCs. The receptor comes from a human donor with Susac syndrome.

DNA of the CDR3: TGCAGTGCCCGGGGGGACATAAACTCTGGAAACACCATATATTTT. Residues: CSARGDINSGNTIYF. The J gene is TRBJ1-3, the V gene TRBV20-1; weak D call: TRBD1 (6 bases). Trimming took off 6 bases at V and 0 bases at J, with 15 bases between the two ends. The CDR3 has 15 amino acids. Germline loops: CDR1 DFQATT, CDR2 SNEGSKA (reference sequence).